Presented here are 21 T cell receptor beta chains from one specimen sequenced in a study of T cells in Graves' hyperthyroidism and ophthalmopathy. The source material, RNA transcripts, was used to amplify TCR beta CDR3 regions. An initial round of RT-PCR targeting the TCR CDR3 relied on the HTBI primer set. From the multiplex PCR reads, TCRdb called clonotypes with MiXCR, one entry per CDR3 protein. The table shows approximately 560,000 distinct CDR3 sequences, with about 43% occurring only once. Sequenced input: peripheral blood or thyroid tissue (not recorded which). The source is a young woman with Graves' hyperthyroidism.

The chain's CDR3 is CASSELDQPQHF. CDR3 DNA sequence: TGCGCCAGCAGTGAATTGGATCAGCCCCAGCATTTT. V gene TRBV10-2 combines with J gene TRBJ1-5; D uncertain. This CDR3 has 12 amino acids. V shed 3 bases and J shed 5 bases, with 5 bases lying between them. Germline loops: CDR1 WSHSY, CDR2 SAAADI.

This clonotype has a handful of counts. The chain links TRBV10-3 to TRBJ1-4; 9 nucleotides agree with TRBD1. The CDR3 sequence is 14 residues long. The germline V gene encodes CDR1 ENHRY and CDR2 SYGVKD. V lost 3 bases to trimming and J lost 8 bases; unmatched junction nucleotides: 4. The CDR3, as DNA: TGTGCCATCAGTGACGGGACAGGGAACGAAAAACTGTTTTTT. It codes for CAISDGTGNEKLFF.

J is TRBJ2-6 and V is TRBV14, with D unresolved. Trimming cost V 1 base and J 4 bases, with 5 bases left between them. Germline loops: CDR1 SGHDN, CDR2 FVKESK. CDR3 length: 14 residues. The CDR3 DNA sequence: TGTGCCAGCAGCCAAGGGTGGGGGGCCAACGTCCTGACTTTC. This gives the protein CASSQGWGANVLTF.

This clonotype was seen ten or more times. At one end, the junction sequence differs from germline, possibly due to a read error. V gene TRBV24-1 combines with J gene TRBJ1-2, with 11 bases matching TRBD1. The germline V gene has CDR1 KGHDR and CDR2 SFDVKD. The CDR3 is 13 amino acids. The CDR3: CAPRRTGGGGYTF. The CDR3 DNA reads TGTGCCCCCAGGAGGACAGGGGGCGGTGGCTACACCTTC.

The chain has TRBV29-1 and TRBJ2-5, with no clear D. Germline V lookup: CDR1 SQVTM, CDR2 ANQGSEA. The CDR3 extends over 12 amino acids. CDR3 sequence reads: CIPLGSEETQYF. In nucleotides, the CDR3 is TGCATCCCCCTTGGATCTGAAGAGACCCAGTACTTC. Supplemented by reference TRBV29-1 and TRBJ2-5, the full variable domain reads SAVISQKPSRDICQRGTSLTIQCQVDSQVTMMFWYRQQPGQSLTLIATANQGSEATYESGFVIDKFPISRPNLTFSTLTVSNMSPEDSSIYLCIPLGSEETQYFGPGTRLLVL.

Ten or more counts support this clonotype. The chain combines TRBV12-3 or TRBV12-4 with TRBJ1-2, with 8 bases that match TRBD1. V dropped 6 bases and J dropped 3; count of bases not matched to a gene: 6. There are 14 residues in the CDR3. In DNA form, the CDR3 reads TGTGCCAGCAGCCTACAGGGGGAGGACTATGGCTACACCTTC. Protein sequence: CASSLQGEDYGYTF.

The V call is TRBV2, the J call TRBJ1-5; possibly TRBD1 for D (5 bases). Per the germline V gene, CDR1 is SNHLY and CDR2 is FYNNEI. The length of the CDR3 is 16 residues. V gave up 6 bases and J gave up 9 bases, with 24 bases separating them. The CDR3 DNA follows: TGTGCCAGCAGCCAAGATCGTGGGGCCAGAGGATTGCCCCAGCATTTT. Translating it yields CASSQDRGARGLPQHF.

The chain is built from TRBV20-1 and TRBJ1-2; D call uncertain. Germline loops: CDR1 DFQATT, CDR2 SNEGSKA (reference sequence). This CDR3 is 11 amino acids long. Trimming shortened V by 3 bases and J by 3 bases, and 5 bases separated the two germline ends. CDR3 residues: CSASRYYGYTF. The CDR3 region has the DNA TGCAGTGCTAGCCGGTACTATGGCTACACCTTC.

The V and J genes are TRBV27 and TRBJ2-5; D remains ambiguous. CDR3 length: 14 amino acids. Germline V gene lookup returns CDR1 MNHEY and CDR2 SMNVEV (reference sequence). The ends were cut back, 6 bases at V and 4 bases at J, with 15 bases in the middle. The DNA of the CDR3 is TGTGCCAGCAGCGGGTTCGAGCTCGGAGAGACCCAGTACTTC. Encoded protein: CASSGFELGETQYF.

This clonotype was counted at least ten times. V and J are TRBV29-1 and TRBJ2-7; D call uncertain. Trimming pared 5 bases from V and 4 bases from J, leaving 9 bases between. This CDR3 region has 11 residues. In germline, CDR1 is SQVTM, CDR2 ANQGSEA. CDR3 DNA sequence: TGCAGCGTTAACTTGGGGTACGAGCAGTACTTC. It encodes CSVNLGYEQYF.

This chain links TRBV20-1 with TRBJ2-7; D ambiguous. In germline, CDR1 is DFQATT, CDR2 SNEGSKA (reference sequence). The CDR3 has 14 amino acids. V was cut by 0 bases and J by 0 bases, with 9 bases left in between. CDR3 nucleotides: TGCAGTGCTAGAGATACTGTTAGCTCCTACGAGCAGTACTTC. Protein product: CSARDTVSSYEQYF.

The CDR3 coding sequence is TGTGCCAGCTCTTGGGACCTCCACGAGCAGTACTTC. Translated: CASSWDLHEQYF. The chain joins TRBV6-1 to TRBJ2-7; either TRBD1 or TRBD2 may fit D (5 bases each). Per the germline V gene, CDR1 is MNHNS and CDR2 is SASEGT. This CDR3 comprises 12 residues. Trimming shortened V by 8 bases and J by 5 bases, and 13 bases separated the two germline ends.

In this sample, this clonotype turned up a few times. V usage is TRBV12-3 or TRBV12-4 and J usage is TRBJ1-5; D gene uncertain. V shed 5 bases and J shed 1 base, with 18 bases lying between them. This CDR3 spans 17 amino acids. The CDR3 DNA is TGTGCCAGCAGTCCTGGGCCCGCTTTTTTGAGCAATCAGCCCCAGCATTTT. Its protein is CASSPGPAFLSNQPQHF.

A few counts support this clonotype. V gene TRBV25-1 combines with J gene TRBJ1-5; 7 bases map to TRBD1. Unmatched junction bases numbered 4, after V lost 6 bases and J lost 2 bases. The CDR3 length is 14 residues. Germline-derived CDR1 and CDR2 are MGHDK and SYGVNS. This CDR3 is CASRRGPGNQPQHF. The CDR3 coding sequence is TGTGCCAGCAGAAGGGGGCCGGGCAATCAGCCCCAGCATTTT.

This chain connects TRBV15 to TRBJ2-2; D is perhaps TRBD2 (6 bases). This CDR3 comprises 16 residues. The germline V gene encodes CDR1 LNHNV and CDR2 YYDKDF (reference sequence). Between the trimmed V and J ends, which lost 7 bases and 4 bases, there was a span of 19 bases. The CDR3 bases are TGTGCCACCAAGTTCGGTGGGAGGCCTCTCACCGGGGAGCTGTTTTTT. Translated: CATKFGGRPLTGELFF.

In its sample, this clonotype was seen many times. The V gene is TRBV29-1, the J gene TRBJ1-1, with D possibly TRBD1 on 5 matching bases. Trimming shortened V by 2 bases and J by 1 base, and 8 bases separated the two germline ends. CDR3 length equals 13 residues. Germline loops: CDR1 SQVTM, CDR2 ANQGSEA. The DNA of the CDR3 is TGCAGCGTTGAAAGGGGAAAGAACACTGAAGCTTTCTTT. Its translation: CSVERGKNTEAFF.

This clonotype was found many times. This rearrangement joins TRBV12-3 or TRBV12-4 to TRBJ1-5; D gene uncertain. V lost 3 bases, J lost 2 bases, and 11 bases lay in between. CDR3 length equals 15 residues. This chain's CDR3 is CASSFGRRGNQPQHF. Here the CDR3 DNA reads TGTGCCAGCAGTTTTGGCAGAAGGGGCAATCAGCCCCAGCATTTT.

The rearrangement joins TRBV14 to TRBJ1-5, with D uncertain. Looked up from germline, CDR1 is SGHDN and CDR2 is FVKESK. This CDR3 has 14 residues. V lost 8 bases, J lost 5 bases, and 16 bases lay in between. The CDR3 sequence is CASSPPFLDQPQHF. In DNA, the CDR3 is TGTGCCAGCTCACCACCATTCCTCGATCAGCCCCAGCATTTT.

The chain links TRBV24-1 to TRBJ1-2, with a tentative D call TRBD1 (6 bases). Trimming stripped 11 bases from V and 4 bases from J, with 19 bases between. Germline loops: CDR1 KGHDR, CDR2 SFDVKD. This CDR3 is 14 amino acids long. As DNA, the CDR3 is TGTGCCAGCAGCATTCGGACAGAGAGCTATGGCTACACCTTC. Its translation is CASSIRTESYGYTF.

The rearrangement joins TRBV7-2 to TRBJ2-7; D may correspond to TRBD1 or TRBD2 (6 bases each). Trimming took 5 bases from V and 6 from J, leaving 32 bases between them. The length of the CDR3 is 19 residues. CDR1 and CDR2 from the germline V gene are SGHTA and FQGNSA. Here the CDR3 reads CASSQGFFRNLGGQAEQYF. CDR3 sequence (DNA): TGTGCCAGCAGCCAAGGATTCTTTCGAAACCTTGGGGGGCAGGCCGAGCAGTACTTC.

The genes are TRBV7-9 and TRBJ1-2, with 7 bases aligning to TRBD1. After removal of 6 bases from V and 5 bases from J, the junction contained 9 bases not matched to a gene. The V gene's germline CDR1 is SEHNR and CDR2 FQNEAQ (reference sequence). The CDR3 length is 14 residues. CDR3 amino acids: CASSEDRFSYGYTF. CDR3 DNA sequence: TGTGCCAGCAGTGAGGACAGGTTTTCATATGGCTACACCTTC.